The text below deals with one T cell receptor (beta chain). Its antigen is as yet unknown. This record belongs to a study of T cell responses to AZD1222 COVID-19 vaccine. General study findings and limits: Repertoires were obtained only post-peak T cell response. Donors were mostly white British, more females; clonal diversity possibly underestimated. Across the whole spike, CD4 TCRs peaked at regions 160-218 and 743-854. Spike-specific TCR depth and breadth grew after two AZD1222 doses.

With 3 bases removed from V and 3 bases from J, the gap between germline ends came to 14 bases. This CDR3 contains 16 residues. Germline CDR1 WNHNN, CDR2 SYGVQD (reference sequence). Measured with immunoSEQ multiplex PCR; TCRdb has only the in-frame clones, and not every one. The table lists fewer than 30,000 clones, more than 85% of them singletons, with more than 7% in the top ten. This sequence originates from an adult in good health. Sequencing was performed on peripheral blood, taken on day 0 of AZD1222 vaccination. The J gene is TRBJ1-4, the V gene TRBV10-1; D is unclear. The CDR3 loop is CASSERWRAPNEKLFF. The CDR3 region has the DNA TGCGCCAGCAGTGAAAGGTGGAGGGCCCCTAATGAAAAACTGTTTTTT.